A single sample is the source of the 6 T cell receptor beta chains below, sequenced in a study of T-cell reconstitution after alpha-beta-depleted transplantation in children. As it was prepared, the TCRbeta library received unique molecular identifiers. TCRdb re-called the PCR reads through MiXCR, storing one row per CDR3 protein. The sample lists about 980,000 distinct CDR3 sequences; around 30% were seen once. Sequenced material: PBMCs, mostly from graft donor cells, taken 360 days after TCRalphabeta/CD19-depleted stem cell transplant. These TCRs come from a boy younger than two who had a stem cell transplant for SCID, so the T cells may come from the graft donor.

The CDR3 DNA sequence: TGCAGCGTTGGCGGCAGCCTATCCTACAATGAGCAGTTCTTC. It specifies CSVGGSLSYNEQFF. The rearrangement links TRBV29-1 to TRBJ2-1, with D uncertain. Between the trimmed V and J ends, which lost 4 bases and 1 base, there was a span of 11 bases. The CDR3 extends over 14 amino acids. Germline V gene data show CDR1 as SQVTM and CDR2 as ANQGSEA.

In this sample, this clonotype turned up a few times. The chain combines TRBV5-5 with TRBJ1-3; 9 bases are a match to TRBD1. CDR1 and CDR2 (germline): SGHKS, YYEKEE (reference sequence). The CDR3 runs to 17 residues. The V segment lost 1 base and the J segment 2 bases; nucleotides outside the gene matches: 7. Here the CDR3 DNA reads TGTGCCAGCAGCTTGTGGGGGACAGGGCAAACTGGAAACACCATATATTTT. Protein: CASSLWGTGQTGNTIYF.

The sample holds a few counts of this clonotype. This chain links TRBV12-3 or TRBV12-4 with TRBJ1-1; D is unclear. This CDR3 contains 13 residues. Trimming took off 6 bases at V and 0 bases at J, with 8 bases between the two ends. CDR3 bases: TGTGCCAGCAGAACTACGTTGAACACTGAAGCTTTCTTT. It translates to CASRTTLNTEAFF.

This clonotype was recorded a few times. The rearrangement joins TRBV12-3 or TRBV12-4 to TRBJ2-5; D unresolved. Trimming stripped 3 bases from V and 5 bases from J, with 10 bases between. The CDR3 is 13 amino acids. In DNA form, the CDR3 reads TGTGCCAGCAGTTTGAAGGGTTGGGAGACCCAGTACTTC. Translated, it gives CASSLKGWETQYF.

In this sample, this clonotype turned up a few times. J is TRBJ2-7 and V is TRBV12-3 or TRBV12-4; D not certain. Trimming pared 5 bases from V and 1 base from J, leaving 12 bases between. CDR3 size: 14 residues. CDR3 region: CASSTTGRSYEQYF. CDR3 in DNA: TGTGCCAGCAGTACTACTGGACGGTCCTACGAGCAGTACTTC.

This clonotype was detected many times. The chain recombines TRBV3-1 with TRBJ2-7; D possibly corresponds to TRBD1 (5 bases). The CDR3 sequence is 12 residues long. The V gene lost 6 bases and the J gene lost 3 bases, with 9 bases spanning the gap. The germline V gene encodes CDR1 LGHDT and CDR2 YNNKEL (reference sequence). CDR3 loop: CASSWGVYEQYF. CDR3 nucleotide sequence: TGTGCCAGCAGTTGGGGCGTCTACGAGCAGTACTTC.